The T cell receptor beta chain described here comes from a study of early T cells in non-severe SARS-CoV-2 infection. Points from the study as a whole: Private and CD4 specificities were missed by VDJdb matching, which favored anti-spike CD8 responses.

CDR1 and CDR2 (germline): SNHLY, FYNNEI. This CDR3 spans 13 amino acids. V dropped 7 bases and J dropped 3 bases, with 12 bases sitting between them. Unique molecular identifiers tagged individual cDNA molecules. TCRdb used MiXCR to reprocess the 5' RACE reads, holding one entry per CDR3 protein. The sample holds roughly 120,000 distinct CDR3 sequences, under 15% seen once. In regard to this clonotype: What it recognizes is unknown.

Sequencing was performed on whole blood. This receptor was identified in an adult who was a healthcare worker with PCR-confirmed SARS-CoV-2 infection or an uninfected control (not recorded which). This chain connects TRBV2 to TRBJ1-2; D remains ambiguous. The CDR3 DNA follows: TGTGCCAGCATTTACCAGGCGGACTATGGCTACACCTTC. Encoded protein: CASIYQADYGYTF.